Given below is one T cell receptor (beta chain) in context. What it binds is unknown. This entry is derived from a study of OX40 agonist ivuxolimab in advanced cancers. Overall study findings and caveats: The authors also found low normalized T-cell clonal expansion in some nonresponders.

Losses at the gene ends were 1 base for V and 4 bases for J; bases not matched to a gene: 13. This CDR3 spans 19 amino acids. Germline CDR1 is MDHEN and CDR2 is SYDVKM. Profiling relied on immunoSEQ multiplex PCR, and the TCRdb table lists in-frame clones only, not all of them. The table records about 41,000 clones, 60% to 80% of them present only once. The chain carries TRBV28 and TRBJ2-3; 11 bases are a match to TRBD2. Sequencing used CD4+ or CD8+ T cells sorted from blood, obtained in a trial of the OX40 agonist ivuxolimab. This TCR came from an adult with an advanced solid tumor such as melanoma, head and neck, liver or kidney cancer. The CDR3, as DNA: TGTGCCAGCAGTTTATTGGGCCTAGCGGGAGGAACGGGGCCAGATACGCAGTATTTT. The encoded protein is CASSLLGLAGGTGPDTQYF.